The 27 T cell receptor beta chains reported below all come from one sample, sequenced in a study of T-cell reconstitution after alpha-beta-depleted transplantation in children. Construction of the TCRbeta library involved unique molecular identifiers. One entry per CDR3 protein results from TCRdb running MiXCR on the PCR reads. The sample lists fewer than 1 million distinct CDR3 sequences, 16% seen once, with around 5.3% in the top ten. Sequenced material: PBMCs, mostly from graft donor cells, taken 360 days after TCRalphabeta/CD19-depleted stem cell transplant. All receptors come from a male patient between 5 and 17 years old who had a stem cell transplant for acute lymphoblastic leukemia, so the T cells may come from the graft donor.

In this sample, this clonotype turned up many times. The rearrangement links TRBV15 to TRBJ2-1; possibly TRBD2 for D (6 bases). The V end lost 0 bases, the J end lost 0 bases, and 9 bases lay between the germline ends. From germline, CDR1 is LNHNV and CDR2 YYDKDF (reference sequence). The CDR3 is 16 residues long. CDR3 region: CATSRDLGSSYNEQFF. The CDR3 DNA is TGTGCCACCAGCAGAGACCTCGGGAGCTCCTACAATGAGCAGTTCTTC.

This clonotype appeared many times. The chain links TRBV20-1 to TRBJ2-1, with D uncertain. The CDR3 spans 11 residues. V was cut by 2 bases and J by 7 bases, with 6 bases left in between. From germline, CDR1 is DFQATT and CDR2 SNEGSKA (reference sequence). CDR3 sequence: CSARRPNEQFF. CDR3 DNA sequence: TGCAGTGCTAGAAGGCCTAATGAGCAGTTCTTC.

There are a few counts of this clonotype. As DNA, the CDR3 is TGTGCCATCAGCTACCCCCCGCGGACAGGGTCGAACACCGGGGAGCTGTTTTTT. The encoded protein is CAISYPPRTGSNTGELFF. The genes are TRBV10-3 and TRBJ2-2; 8 positions match TRBD1. The germline gives CDR1 ENHRY, CDR2 SYGVKD. The CDR3 is 18 amino acids. With 6 bases clipped from V and 0 bases from J, the junction kept 12 bases outside the gene matches.

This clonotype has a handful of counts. DNA for the CDR3: TGTGCCAGCAGCCTCAGGGACTCACCCCTCCACTTT. Residues: CASSLRDSPLHF. The chain combines TRBV5-6 with TRBJ1-6; tentative D call: TRBD1 (5 bases). CDR1 is SGHDT and CDR2 is YYEEEE in the germline V gene. This CDR3 comprises 12 residues. Trimming left V 4 bases short and J 10 bases short, with 9 bases between.

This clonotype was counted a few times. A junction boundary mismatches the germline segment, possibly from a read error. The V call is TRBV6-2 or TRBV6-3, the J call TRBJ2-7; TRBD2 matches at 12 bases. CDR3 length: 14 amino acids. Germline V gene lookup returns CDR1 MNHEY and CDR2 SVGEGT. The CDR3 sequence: CASSRLAGDPGADF. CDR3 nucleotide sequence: TGTGCCAGCAGTCGACTAGCGGGAGACCCCGGGGCAGATTTC.

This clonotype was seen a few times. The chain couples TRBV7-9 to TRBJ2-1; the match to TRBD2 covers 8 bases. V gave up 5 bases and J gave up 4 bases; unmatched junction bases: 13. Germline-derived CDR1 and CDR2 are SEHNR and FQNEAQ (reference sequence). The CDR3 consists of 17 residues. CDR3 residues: CASSPGAGAPPYNEQFF. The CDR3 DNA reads TGTGCCAGCAGCCCGGGAGCGGGGGCACCCCCGTACAATGAGCAGTTCTTC.

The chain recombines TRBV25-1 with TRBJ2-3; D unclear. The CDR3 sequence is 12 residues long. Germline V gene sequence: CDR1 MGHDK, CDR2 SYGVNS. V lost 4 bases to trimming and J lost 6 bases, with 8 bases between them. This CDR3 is CASSGALDTQYF. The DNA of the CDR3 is TGTGCCAGCAGTGGAGCACTCGATACGCAGTATTTT.

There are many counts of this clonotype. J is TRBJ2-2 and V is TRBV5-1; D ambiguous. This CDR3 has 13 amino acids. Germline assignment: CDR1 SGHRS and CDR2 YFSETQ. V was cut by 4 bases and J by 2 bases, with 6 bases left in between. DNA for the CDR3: TGCGCCAGCAGCCAACTAAACACCGGGGAGCTGTTTTTT. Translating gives CASSQLNTGELFF.

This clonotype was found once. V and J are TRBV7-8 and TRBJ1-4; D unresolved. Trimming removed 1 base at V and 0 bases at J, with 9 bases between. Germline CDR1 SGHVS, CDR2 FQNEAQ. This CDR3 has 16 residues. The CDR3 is CASSLVPATTNEKLFF. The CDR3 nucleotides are TGTGCCAGCAGCTTAGTCCCGGCCACAACTAATGAAAAACTGTTTTTT.

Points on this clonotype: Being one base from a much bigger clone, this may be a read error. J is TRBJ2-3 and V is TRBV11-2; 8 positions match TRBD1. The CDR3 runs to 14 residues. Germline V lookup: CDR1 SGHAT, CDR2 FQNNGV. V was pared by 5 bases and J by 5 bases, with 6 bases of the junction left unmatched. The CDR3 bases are TGTGCCAGCAGCCGAAAGACAGGGGAAGATACGCAGTATTTT. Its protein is CASSRKTGEDTQYF.

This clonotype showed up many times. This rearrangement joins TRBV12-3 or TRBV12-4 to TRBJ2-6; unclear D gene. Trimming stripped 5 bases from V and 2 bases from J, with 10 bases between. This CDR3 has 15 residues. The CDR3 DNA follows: TGTGCCAGCAGTACCCTAGTAGCTGGGGCCAACGTCCTGACTTTC. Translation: CASSTLVAGANVLTF.

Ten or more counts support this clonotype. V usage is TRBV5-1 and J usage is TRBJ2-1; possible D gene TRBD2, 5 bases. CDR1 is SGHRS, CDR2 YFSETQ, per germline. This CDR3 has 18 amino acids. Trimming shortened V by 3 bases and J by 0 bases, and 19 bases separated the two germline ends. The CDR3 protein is CASSSLGRGYHSYNEQFF. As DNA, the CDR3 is TGCGCCAGCAGCTCCTTAGGTCGCGGGTATCACTCCTACAATGAGCAGTTCTTC.

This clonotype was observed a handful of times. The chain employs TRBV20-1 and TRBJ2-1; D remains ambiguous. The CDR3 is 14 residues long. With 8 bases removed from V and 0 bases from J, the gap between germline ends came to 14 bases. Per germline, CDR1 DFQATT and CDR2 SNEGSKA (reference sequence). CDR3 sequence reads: CSYGGQSSYNEQFF. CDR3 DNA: TGCAGTTATGGCGGTCAAAGCTCCTACAATGAGCAGTTCTTC.

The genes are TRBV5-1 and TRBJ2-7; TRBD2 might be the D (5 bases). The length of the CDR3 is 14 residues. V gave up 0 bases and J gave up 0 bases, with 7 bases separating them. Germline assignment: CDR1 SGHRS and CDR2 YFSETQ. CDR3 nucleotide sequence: TGCGCCAGCAGCTTGGAGACTATCTCCTACGAGCAGTACTTC. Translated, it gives CASSLETISYEQYF.

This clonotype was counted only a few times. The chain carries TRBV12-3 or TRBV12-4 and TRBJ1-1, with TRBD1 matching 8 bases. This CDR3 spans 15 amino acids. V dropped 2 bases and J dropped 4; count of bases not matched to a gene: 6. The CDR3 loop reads CASSLSWTGPTEAFF. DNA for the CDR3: TGTGCCAGCAGTTTATCCTGGACAGGGCCCACTGAAGCTTTCTTT.

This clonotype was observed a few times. CDR3: CASSKGTRTYNEQFF. In nucleotides, the CDR3 is TGCGCCAGCAGCAAGGGGACTAGGACCTACAATGAGCAGTTCTTC. This chain uses TRBV5-1 with TRBJ2-1; 8 bases fit TRBD2. Germline trimming cut 4 bases from V and 2 bases from J; bases unmatched to any gene: 5. This CDR3 has 15 amino acids. The germline CDR1 and CDR2 sequences are SGHRS and YFSETQ.

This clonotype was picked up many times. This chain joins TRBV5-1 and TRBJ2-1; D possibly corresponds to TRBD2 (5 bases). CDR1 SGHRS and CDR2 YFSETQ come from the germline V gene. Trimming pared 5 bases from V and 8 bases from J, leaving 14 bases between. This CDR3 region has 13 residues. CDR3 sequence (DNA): TGCGCCAGCAGTCCCCTTAGCGTTCATGAGCAGTTCTTC. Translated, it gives CASSPLSVHEQFF.

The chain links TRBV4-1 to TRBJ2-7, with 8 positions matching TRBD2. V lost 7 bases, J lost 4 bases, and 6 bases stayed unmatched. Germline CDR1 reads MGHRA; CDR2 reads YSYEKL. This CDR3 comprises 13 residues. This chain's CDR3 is CASMSGLGYEQYF. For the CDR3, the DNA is TGCGCCAGCATGTCGGGACTAGGGTACGAGCAGTACTTC.

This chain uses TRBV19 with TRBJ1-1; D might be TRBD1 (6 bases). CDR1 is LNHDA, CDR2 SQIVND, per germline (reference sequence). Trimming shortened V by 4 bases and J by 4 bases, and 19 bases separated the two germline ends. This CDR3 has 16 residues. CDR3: CASSRVQGRYGTEAFF. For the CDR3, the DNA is TGTGCCAGTAGTAGGGTTCAGGGGAGATACGGCACTGAAGCTTTCTTT.

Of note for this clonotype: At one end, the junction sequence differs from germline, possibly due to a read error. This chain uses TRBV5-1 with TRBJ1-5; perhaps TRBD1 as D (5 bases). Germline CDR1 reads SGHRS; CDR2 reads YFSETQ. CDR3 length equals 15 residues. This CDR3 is CASSPGPRPDQPQRF. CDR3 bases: TGCGCCAGCAGCCCGGGACCTCGGCCCGATCAGCCCCAGCGTTTT.

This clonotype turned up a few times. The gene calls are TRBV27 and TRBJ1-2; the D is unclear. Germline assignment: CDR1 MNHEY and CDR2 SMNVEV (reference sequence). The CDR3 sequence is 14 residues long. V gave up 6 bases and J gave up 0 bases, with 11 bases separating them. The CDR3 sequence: CASRAVKPNYGYTF. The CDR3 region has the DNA TGTGCCAGCAGGGCCGTAAAACCTAACTATGGCTACACCTTC.

The CDR3 reads CASSQDRGSSGSGANVLTF. Written as DNA, the CDR3 is TGTGCCAGCAGCCAAGATCGGGGGTCTTCAGGTTCAGGGGCCAACGTCCTGACTTTC. The chain uses TRBV3-1 and TRBJ2-6; possible D gene TRBD2, 6 bases. The CDR3 is 19 residues long. Deletions cut 0 bases from V and 4 bases from J, with 19 bases between. Per the germline V gene, CDR1 is LGHDT and CDR2 is YNNKEL (reference sequence). The complete variable domain, with remaining parts taken from reference TRBV3-1 and TRBJ2-6, reads DTAVSQTPKYLVTQMGNDKSIKCEQNLGHDTMYWYKQDSKKFLKIMFSYNNKELIINETVPNRFSPKSPDKAHLNLHINSLELGDSAVYFCASSQDRGSSGSGANVLTFGAGSRLTVL.

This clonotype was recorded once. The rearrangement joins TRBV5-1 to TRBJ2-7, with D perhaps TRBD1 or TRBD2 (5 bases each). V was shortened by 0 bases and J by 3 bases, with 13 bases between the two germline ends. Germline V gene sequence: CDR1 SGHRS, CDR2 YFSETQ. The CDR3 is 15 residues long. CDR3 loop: CASSLEAGSYYEQYF. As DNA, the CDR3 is TGCGCCAGCAGCTTGGAGGCAGGGAGTTACTACGAGCAGTACTTC.

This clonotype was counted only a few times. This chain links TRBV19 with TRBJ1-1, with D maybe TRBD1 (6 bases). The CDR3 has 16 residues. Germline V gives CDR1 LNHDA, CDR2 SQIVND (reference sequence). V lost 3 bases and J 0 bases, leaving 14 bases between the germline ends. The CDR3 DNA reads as TGTGCCAGTAGTATCCAGGGGAATGCAATGAACACTGAAGCTTTCTTT. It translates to CASSIQGNAMNTEAFF.

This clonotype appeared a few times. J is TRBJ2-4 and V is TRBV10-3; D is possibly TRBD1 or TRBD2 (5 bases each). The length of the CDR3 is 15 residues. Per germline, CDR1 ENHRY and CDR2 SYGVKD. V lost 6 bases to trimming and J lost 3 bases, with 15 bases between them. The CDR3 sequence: CAISDEGRGKNIQYF. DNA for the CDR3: TGTGCCATCAGCGATGAGGGGAGAGGCAAAAACATTCAGTACTTC.

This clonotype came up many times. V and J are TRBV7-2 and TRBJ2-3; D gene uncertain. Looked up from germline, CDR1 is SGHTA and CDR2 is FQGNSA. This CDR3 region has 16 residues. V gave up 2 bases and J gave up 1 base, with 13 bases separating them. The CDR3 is CASSLISGWGTDTQYF. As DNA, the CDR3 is TGTGCCAGCAGCTTAATTTCTGGGTGGGGCACAGATACGCAGTATTTT.

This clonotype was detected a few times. CDR3 region: CASSRGSGGEQYF. Here the CDR3 DNA reads TGCGCCAGCAGCCGAGGTTCGGGCGGAGAGCAGTACTTC. V and J are TRBV5-1 and TRBJ2-7; D unresolved. The CDR3 length is 13 residues. From germline, CDR1 is SGHRS and CDR2 YFSETQ. Trimming pared 4 bases from V and 7 bases from J, leaving 15 bases between.